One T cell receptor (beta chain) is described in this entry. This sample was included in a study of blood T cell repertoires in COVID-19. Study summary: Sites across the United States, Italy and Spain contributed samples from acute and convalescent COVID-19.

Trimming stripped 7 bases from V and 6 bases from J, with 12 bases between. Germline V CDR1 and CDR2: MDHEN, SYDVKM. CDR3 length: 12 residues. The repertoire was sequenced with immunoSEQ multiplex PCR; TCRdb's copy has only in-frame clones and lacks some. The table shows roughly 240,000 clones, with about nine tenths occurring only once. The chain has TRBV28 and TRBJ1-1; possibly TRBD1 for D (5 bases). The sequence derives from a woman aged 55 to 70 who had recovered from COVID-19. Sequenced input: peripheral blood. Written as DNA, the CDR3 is TGTGCCAGCACCTCGAGGGACTCTGAAGCTTTCTTT. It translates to CASTSRDSEAFF.